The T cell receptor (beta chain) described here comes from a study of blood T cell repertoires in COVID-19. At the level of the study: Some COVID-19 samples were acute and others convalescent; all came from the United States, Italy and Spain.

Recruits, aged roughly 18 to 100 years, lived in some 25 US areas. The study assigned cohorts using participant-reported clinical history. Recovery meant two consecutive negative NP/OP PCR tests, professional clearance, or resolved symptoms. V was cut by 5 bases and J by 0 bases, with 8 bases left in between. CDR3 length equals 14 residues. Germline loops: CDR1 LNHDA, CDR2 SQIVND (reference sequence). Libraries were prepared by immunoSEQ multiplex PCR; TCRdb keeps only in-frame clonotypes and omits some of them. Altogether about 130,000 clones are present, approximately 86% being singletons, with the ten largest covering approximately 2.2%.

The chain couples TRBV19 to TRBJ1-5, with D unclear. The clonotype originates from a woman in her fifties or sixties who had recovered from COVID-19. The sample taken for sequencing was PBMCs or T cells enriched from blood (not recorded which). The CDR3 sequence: CASSEVYSNQPQHF. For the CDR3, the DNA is TGTGCCAGTAGTGAGGTCTATAGCAATCAGCCCCAGCATTTT.